Following are 14 T cell receptor beta chains from one sample sequenced in a study of blood T cell repertoires in COVID-19. The protocol was immunoSEQ multiplex PCR, while the TCRdb copy is restricted to in-frame clones and leaves out a portion. The sample lists 240,000 or so clones, 88% seen once, with 0.8% in the top ten. Specimen: peripheral blood. Receptor source: a woman aged 30 to 39 with acute or convalescent COVID-19.

The V gene is TRBV19, the J gene TRBJ2-5; 7 positions match TRBD1. J gave up 2 bases and V 4 bases, and 10 bases lay outside the gene matches. The CDR3 consists of 16 residues. The V gene's germline CDR1 is LNHDA and CDR2 SQIVND (reference sequence). The CDR3 DNA reads TGTGCCAGTAGTACTGAGGCCCCGGGACAGCAAGAGACCCAGTACTTC. Translating gives CASSTEAPGQQETQYF.

This clone was detected once. The rearrangement uses TRBV27 and TRBJ2-7; D not certain. Looked up from germline, CDR1 is MNHEY and CDR2 is SMNVEV (reference sequence). This CDR3 region has 14 residues. The ends were cut back, 0 bases at V and 5 bases at J, with 11 bases in the middle. CDR3 bases: TGTGCCAGCAGTTTATCGCTCAGTCCCCACGAGCAGTACTTC. Translation gives CASSLSLSPHEQYF.

This clone was seen only once. The rearrangement links TRBV5-1 to TRBJ2-7, with 10 nucleotides matching TRBD2. V dropped 1 base and J dropped 2; count of bases not matched to a gene: 3. Germline CDR1 and CDR2: SGHRS and YFSETQ. This CDR3 region has 15 residues. CDR3 nucleotides: TGCGCCAGCAGCTTGTCACTAGCGGGGACCTACGAGCAGTACTTC. This codes for CASSLSLAGTYEQYF.

The gene calls are TRBV30 and TRBJ1-4; the D gene is possibly TRBD1 (6 bases). Trimming stripped 2 bases from V and 5 bases from J, with 9 bases between. The germline CDR1 and CDR2 sequences are GTSNPN and SVGIG (reference sequence). The CDR3 totals 13 residues. The chain's CDR3 is CAWSWGPNEKLFF. The CDR3 coding sequence is TGTGCCTGGAGTTGGGGGCCGAATGAAAAACTGTTTTTT.

This clone showed up just once. The chain has TRBV2 and TRBJ2-7, with 9 bases that match TRBD1. This CDR3 has 14 residues. Germline V gene lookup returns CDR1 SNHLY and CDR2 FYNNEI. The junction had 7 bases not matched to a gene; V was cut back by 8 bases and J by 2 bases. CDR3 nucleotides: TGTGCCAGCGGCGGGACAGGGACGCCCTACGAGCAGTACTTC. Its translation: CASGGTGTPYEQYF.

This clone was detected a few times. The chain employs TRBV5-1 and TRBJ2-1; TRBD2 is a possible D gene (6 bases). CDR3 size: 16 residues. V lost 1 base to trimming and J lost 2 bases, with 13 bases between them. Germline loops: CDR1 SGHRS, CDR2 YFSETQ. The CDR3 sequence is CASSLQEAGPYNEQFF. The CDR3 DNA reads TGCGCCAGCAGCTTGCAGGAGGCGGGGCCCTACAATGAGCAGTTCTTC.

The CDR3 loop is CASSEFRVVSSYEQYF. The CDR3 DNA reads as TGCGCCAGCAGTGAGTTTCGAGTCGTTAGCTCCTACGAGCAGTACTTC. J is TRBJ2-7 and V is TRBV10-2, with D hard to call. V lost 1 base to trimming and J lost 0 bases, with 13 bases between them. This CDR3 comprises 16 residues. Germline CDR1 WSHSY, CDR2 SAAADI.

The chain links TRBV11-3 to TRBJ2-1; the match to TRBD1 covers 8 bases. Per germline, CDR1 SGHNT and CDR2 YENEEA. The CDR3 is made up of 15 amino acids. V trimming: 3 bases; J trimming: 3 bases; junction bases outside the gene matches: 4. The CDR3 protein is CASSFTGGGYNEQFF. CDR3 in DNA: TGTGCCAGCAGCTTTACAGGGGGAGGCTACAATGAGCAGTTCTTC.

This chain links TRBV7-9 with TRBJ2-6, with 11 bases aligning to TRBD2. The CDR3 loop spans 17 amino acids. Germline V gene data show CDR1 as SEHNR and CDR2 as FQNEAQ (reference sequence). V shed 5 bases and J 0 bases; nucleotides not matched to a gene: 3. The CDR3 sequence: CASSPGTSGSGANVLTF. CDR3 bases: TGTGCCAGCAGCCCCGGGACTAGCGGCTCTGGGGCCAACGTCCTGACTTTC. Filled out from reference TRBV7-9 and TRBJ2-6, the complete variable domain reads DTGVSQNPRHKITKRGQNVTFRCDPISEHNRLYWYRQTLGQGPEFLTYFQNEAQLEKSRLLSDRFSAERPKGSFSTLEIQRTEQGDSAMYLCASSPGTSGSGANVLTFGAGSRLTVL.

The rearrangement uses TRBV11-3 and TRBJ2-7, with D possibly TRBD1 on 5 matching bases. Germline V gene lookup returns CDR1 SGHNT and CDR2 YENEEA. V lost 6 bases to trimming and J lost 0 bases, with 18 bases between them. This CDR3 is built from 16 residues. CDR3 in amino acids: CASSSRDTPSSYEQYF. CDR3 nucleotides: TGTGCCAGCAGTTCCAGGGATACACCAAGCTCCTACGAGCAGTACTTC.

V is TRBV29-1 and J is TRBJ1-2, with a tentative D call TRBD1 (6 bases). V lost 4 bases to trimming and J lost 3 bases, with 21 bases between them. Germline CDR1 and CDR2: SQVTM and ANQGSEA. There are 16 residues in the CDR3. CDR3 residues: CSVVITGPQSYYGYTF. For the CDR3, the DNA is TGCAGCGTTGTAATAACAGGGCCCCAATCCTACTATGGCTACACCTTC.

The chain recombines TRBV7-8 with TRBJ1-1; D might be TRBD1 (5 bases). V lost 1 base, J lost 4 bases, and 13 bases lay in between. CDR1 and CDR2 from the germline V gene are SGHVS and FQNEAQ. There are 15 residues in the CDR3. Here the CDR3 reads CASSLDGHRATEAFF. In DNA form, the CDR3 reads TGTGCCAGCAGCTTAGATGGACATCGAGCCACTGAAGCTTTCTTT.

This chain joins TRBV9 and TRBJ2-3; 11 bases map to TRBD2. CDR3 length: 14 residues. Germline assignment: CDR1 SGDLS and CDR2 YYNGEE. The V and J ends lost 8 bases and 5 bases, in that order; junction bases with no gene match: 7. The CDR3 coding sequence is TGTGCCAGTGAGGGGCTAGCGGGAGGAGATACGCAGTATTTT. This encodes CASEGLAGGDTQYF.

The V and J genes are TRBV14 and TRBJ2-6, with D possibly matching TRBD1 (5 bases). In germline, CDR1 is SGHDN, CDR2 FVKESK. The V gene lost 2 bases and the J gene lost 0 bases, with 11 bases spanning the gap. The CDR3 totals 17 residues. CDR3 sequence: CASSQQGGSSGANVLTF. The DNA of the CDR3 is TGTGCCAGCAGCCAACAGGGCGGCAGCTCTGGGGCCAACGTCCTGACTTTC.